This T cell receptor (beta chain) was documented in a study of cytomegalovirus exposure and HLA in healthy donors. Study-wide points: Most of the CMV-associated TCR beta chains (in a later analysis) appeared to be HLA-restricted. The Asian-associated ancestry cluster reportedly had fewer N-insertions than the roughly 670-donor mean in a later analysis. The authors confirmed in vitro that a few CMV-associated chains were specific for CMV antigens.

Comments on this clone: No antigen is known for it.

V was cut by 5 bases and J by 5 bases, with 16 bases left in between. Germline CDR1 is SGHAT and CDR2 is FQNNGV. The CDR3 contains 14 residues. The PCR ran on 60 Vbeta and 13 Jbeta primers. The table came from immunoSEQ multiplex PCR; TCRdb's copy has only in-frame clones and leaves some out. The sample shows 170,000 or so clones, 77% of them seen only once. V gene TRBV11-2 combines with J gene TRBJ2-7, with D uncertain. This clonotype was obtained from a woman in her twenties or thirties in good health and CMV-seropositive. The material sequenced was PBMCs. CDR3 sequence: CASSPWAARHEQYF. The CDR3 nucleotides are TGTGCCAGCAGCCCCTGGGCTGCCCGCCACGAGCAGTACTTC.